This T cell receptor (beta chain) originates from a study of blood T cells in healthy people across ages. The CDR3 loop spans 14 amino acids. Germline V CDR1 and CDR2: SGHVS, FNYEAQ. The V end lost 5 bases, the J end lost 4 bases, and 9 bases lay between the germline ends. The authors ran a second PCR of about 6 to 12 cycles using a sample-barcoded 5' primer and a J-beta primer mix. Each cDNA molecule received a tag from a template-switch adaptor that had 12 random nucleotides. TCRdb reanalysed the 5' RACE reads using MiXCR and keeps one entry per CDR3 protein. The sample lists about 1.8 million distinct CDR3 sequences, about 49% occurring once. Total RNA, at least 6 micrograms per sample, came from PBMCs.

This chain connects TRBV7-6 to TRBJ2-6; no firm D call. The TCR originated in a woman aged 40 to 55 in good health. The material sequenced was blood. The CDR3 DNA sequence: TGTGCCAGCAGCCTCAACGGCGGGGCCAACGTCCTGACTTTC. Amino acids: CASSLNGGANVLTF.